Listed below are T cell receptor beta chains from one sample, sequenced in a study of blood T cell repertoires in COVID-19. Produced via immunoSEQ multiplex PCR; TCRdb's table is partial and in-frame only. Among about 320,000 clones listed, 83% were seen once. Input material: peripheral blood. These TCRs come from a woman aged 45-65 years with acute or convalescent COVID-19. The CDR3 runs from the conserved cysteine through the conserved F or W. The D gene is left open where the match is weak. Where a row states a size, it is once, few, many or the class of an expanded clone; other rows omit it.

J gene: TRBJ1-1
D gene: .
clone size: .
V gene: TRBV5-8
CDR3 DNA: TGTGCCAGCAGCTTGGGATATGTGAGCACTGAAGCTTTCTTT
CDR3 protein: CASSLGYVSTEAFF

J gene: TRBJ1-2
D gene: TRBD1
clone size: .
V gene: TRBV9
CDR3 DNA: TGTGCCAGCAGCGGCCCCGGGACAGGGAGGGACTATGGCTACACCTTC
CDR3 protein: CASSGPGTGRDYGYTF

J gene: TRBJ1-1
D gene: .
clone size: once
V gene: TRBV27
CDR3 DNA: TGTGCCAGCAGCTTCGGACTGGGGGGGAGTTCTGAAGCTTTCTTT
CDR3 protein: CASSFGLGGSSEAFF

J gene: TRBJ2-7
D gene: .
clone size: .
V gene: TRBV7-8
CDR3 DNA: TGTGCCAGCAGCCCAAACAGGCTCGAGCAGTACTTC
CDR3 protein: CASSPNRLEQYF

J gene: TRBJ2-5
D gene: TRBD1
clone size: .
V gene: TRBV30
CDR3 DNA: TGTGCCTGGGCCCCACCGGGACAGGGGCGAGAGACCCAGTACTTC
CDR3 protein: CAWAPPGQGRETQYF

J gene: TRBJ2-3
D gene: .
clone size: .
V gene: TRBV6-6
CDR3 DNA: TGTGCCAGCACCCCAGGGGGAGGTGTAGATACGCAGTATTTT
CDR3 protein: CASTPGGGVDTQYF

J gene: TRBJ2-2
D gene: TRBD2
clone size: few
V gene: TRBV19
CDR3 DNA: TGTGCCAGTAGTATCCCCCTAGCGGGGGTCGGGCTTAGCACCGGGGAGCTGTTTTTT
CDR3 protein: CASSIPLAGVGLSTGELFF

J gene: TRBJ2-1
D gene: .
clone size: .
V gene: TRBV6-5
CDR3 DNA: TGTGCCAGCAGTCCCGACTCGAGCTCCTACAATGAGCAGTTCTTC
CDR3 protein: CASSPDSSSYNEQFF

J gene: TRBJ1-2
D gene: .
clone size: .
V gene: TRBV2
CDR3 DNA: TGTGCCAGCAGTGTAATGTACTATGGCTACACCTTC
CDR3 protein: CASSVMYYGYTF

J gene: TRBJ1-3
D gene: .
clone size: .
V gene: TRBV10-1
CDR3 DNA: TGCGCCAGCCCCCCCTCCGGGAACCTCTCTGGAAACACCATATATTTT
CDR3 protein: CASPPSGNLSGNTIYF

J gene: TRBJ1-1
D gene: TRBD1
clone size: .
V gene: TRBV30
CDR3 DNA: TGTGCCTGGAGTGGGCCGAGGACAGGGATTAACACTGAAGCTTTCTTT
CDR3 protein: CAWSGPRTGINTEAFF

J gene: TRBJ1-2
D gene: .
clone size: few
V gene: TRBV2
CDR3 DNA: TGTGCCAGCAGGGGGGCTAATGGCTACACCTTC
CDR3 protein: CASRGANGYTF

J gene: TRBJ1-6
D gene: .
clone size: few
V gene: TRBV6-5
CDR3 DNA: TGTGCCAGCAGTCGGACAGCCCCAGAAGCACCCCTCCACTTT
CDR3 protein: CASSRTAPEAPLHF

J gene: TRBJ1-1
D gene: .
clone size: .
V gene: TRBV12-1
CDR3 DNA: TGTGCCAGCTGCCCCCGGGACATATTGAACACTGAAGCTTTCTTT
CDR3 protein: CASCPRDILNTEAFF

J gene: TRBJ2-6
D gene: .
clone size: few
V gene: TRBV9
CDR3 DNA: TGTGCCAGTCTCCGGGACTCTGGGGCCAACGTCCTGACTTTC
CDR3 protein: CASLRDSGANVLTF

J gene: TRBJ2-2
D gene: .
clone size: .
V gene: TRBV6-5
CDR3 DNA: TGTGCCAGCAGCCCACTGAGTACCGGGGAGCTGTTTTTT
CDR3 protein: CASSPLSTGELFF

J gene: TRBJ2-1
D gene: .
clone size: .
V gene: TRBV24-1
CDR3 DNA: TGTGCCACCAGTGATTTGGGGGGGGCCAGCTCCTACAATGAGCAGTTCTTC
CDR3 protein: CATSDLGGASSYNEQFF

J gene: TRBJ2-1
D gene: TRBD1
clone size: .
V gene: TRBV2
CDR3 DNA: TGTGCCAGCAGTTGGGACAGCTACAATGAGCAGTTCTTC
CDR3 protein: CASSWDSYNEQFF

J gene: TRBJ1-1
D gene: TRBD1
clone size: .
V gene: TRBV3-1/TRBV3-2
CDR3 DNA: TGTGCCAGCAGCCAAGGGGACAGGGGATGGACTGAAGCTTTCTTT
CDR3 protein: CASSQGDRGWTEAFF

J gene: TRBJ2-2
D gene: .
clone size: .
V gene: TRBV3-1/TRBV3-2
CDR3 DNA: TGTGCCAGCACTTTCCAAGGGAGCACCGGGGAGCTGTTTTTT
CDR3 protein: CASTFQGSTGELFF

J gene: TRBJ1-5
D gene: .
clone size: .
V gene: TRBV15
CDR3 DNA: TGTGCCACCAGCATTGTGGGAGGGGCCCAGCATTTT
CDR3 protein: CATSIVGGAQHF

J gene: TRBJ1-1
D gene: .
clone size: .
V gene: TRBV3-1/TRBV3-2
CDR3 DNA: TGTGCCAGCAGTCAACGCCTATCGGGCACTGAAGCTTTCTTT
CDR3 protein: CASSQRLSGTEAFF

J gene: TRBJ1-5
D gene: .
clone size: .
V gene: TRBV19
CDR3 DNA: TGTGCCAGTAGTACCGGACAGACCCAGCCCCAGCATTTT
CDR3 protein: CASSTGQTQPQHF

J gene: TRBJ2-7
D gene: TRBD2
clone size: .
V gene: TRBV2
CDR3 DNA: TGTGCCAGCAGTCTGGGGACTAGCGGGATAATGTACTTC
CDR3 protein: CASSLGTSGIMYF

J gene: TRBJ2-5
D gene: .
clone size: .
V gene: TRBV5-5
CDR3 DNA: TGTGCCAGCAGCTTGGCTGGCAACCAAGAGACCCAGTACTTC
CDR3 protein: CASSLAGNQETQYF

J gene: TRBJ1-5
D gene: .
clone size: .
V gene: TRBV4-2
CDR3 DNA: TGTGCCAGCAGCCCGTCGGGGGTCGGGGGAGGTTTCGATCAGCCCCAGCATTTT
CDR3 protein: CASSPSGVGGGFDQPQHF